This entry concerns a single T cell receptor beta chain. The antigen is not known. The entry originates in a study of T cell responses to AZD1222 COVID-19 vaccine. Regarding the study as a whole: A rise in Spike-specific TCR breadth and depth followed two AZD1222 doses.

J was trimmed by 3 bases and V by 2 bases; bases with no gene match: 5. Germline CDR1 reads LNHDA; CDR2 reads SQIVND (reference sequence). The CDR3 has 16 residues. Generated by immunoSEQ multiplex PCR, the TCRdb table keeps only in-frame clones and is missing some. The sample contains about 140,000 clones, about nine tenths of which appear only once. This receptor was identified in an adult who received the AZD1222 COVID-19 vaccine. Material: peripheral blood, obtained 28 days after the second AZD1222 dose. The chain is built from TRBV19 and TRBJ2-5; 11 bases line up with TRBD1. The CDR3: CASSIHRGQGEETQYF. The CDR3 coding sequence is TGTGCCAGTAGTATACACCGGGGACAGGGGGAAGAGACCCAGTACTTC.